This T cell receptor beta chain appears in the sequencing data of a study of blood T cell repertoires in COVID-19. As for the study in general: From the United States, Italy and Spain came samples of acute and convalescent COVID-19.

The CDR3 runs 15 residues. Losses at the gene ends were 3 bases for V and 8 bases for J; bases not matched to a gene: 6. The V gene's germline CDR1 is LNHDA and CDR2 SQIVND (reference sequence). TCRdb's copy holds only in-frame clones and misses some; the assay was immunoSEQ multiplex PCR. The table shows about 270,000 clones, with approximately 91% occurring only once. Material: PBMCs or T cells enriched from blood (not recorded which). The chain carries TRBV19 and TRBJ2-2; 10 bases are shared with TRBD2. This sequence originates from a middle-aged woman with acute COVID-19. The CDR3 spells CASSMRLAGEGELFF. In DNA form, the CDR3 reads TGTGCCAGTAGTATGCGCCTAGCGGGGGAGGGGGAGCTGTTTTTT.